This TCR beta chain was identified during a study of shared T cell receptors in the human thymus (dated by TCRdb to the early 2020s). In the study overall: The study examined how self-reactive, shared T-cell receptor alpha chains are generated in the human thymus.

The library was built by means of the immunoSEQ multiplex PCR assay. TCRdb stores this immuneACCESS table with in-frame sequences only. Part of the clones is absent; in the studies checked, under half of the shortfall reflects unresolved V genes, and no reason is known for the rest. In this sample the table shows roughly 660,000 clones, around nine tenths of which occur a single time. The top ten clones comprise about 0.01% of the sample. Germline trimming amounts to 5 bases on V and 2 bases on J, with 10 as the count of junction bases outside the gene matches. CDR1 and CDR2 are read off the germline V gene as MGHDK and SYGVNS. There are 17 amino acids in the CDR3, from cysteine to phenylalanine inclusive. Here the CDR3 DNA is all that survives: 51 bases in frame from base 1. Note on this clone: It has no known antigen specificity. The input lacks base qualities; no much larger clone sits a single base away.

The sample also formed part of further work on human thymus T cells. Drawing on the second study: Donors were immunologically healthy infants undergoing open corrective cardiac surgery for congenital heart defects in Finland. Thymus tissue was obtained as surgical resects removed during corrective cardiac surgery. Biased V and J gene segment usage appeared to be present in both thymic and peripheral blood repertoires. The related research found that thymic TCR repertoires overlapped highly between unrelated individuals. The study characterized TCR alpha and beta repertoires from under 10 infant thymus samples and a few related peripheral blood samples. Donor ages ranging from about 6 to 244 days were recorded, and several male and a couple of female infants were included in the cohort. Thymocytes were released mechanically from tissue and stored at -70 °C as pellets of roughly 8.5-32 million cells. Genomic DNA was extracted from frozen cell pellets with a QIAsymphony instrument. The immunoSEQ multiplex PCR assay was used to amplify the TCRB and TCRAD loci from a standardized quantity of quality-controlled genomic DNA. The V(D)J region was spanned by amplicons of a length sufficient to cover the CDR3 and to identify V and J genes. The commercial immunoSEQ service was used to sequence amplicons on an Illumina platform. Primer bias and sequencing errors were corrected using previously described methods, and TCRAD and TCRB definitions followed the IMGT database. Repertoires were analysed with immunoSEQ Analyzer 3.0 and VDJTools, covering basic statistics, V/J segment usage, diversity estimates, rarefaction and pairwise overlap. Chao1, ChaoE, Efron-Thisted, Shannon and inverse Simpson indices were used to estimate diversity, which was also estimated on datasets down-sampled to the smallest sample. Repertoire overlap used strict matching of CDR3 nucleotide sequence, V gene and J gene, with Jaccard-based multidimensional scaling clustering. On average, thymus samples gave 750,000 to 950,000 unique TCRB clonotypes, whereas blood samples gave roughly 80,000.

The rearranged chain carries TRBV25-1 and TRBJ1-3; 9 central nucleotides agree with TRBD1. The sequenced sample was thymocytes. The sequence derives from a boy in the first two years of life with a congenital heart defect. Donor details come from another sample of the same person, matched by shared clones. The sequence in DNA is TGTGCCAGCAGTCGCCGGGGACAGGGTACGGCTGGAAACACCATATATTTT. Translated, it reads CASSRRGQGTAGNTIYF. The variable domain in full, with residues beyond the CDR3 obtained from the reference TRBV25-1 and TRBJ1-3 genes, is EADIYQTPRYLVIGTGKKITLECSQTMGHDKMYWYQQDPGMELHLIHYSYGVNSTEKGDLSSESTVSRIRTEHFPLTLESARPSHTSQYLCASSRRGQGTAGNTIYFGEGSWLTVV.